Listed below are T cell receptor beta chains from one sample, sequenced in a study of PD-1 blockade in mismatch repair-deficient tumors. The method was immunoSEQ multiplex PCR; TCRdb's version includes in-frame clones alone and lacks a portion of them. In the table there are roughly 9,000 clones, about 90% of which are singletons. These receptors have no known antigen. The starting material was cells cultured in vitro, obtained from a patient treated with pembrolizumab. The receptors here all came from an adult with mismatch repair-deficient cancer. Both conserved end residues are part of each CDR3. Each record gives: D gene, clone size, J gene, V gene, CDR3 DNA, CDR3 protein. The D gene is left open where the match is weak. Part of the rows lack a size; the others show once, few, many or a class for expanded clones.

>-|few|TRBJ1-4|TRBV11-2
TGTGCCAGCAGCTTAGTGAGGGGGTCCGGAGCTAATGAAAAACTGTTTTTT
CASSLVRGSGANEKLFF
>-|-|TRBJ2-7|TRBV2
TGTGCCAGCAGTGAAGCGTTTTGGACAGAAACAAACGAGCAGTACTTC
CASSEAFWTETNEQYF
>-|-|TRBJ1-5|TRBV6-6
TGTGCCAGCAGATCCCTTGGGGGCCCCAATCAGCCCCAGCATTTT
CASRSLGGPNQPQHF
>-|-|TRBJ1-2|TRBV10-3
TGTGCCATCAGTGGAGGGGACGCGAACTATGGCTACACCTTC
CAISGGDANYGYTF
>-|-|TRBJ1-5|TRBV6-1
TGTGCCAGCAGTGAAGGGAGTCGGTCCCAGCATTTT
CASSEGSRSQHF
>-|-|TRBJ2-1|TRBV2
TGTGCCAGCAGTGAACCTGAGGGACTCTCCTACAATGAGCAGTTCTTC
CASSEPEGLSYNEQFF
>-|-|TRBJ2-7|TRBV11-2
TGTGCCAGCAGCTTACCAGCGGTGGAGGAACTTATCTTGGGCGAGCAGTACTTC
CASSLPAVEELILGEQYF
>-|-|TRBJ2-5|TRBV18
TGTGCCAGCTCACCATTAGCGGACCAAGAGACCCAGTACTTC
CASSPLADQETQYF
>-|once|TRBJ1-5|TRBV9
TGTGCCAGCAGCGTAGGGTTGGGCACCAATCAGCCCCAGCATTTT
CASSVGLGTNQPQHF
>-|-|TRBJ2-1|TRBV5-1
TGCGCCAGCAGCCGGCCGGACAGTTACAATGAGCAGTTCTTC
CASSRPDSYNEQFF
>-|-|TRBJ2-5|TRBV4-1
TGCGCCAGCAGCCAAGAGAGGTCGGAGACCCAGTACTTC
CASSQERSETQYF
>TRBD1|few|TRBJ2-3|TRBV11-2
TGTGCCAGCAGCTACAGGACAGGGCAGGGCACAGATACGCAGTATTTT
CASSYRTGQGTDTQYF
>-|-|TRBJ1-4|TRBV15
TGTGCCACCAGCAGATCCAGGGGAACTAATGAAAAACTGTTTTTT
CATSRSRGTNEKLFF
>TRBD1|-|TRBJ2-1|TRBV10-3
TGTGCCATCAGTGGCTGGACAGGGGGCTACAATGAGCAGTTCTTC
CAISGWTGGYNEQFF
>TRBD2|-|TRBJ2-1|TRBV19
TGTGCCAGTAGAGAACTAGCGGGAGTTGACAATGAGCAGTTCTTC
CASRELAGVDNEQFF
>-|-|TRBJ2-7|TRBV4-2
TGTGCCAGCAGCCTCCGGGGTGGGCGGAGACCCTACGAGCAGTACTTC
CASSLRGGRRPYEQYF
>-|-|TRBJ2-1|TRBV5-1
TGCGCCAGCAGAAGGGACCTTAACAATGAGCAGTTCTTC
CASRRDLNNEQFF
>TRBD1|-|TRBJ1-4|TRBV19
TGTGCCAGTAGGGACAGGGGGCGGACTGAAAAACTGTTTTTT
CASRDRGRTEKLFF
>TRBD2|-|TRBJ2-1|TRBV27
TGTGCCACCTCGACTAGCGGGAGCCATGACTACAATGAGCAGTTCTTC
CATSTSGSHDYNEQFF
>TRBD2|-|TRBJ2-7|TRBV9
TGTGCCAGCAGCGTAGTTGTGGGAGGGCCCTCGGACGAGCAGTACTTC
CASSVVVGGPSDEQYF
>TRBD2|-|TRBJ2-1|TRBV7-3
TGTGCCAGCAGCCGGACTGCCGGGACTAGCGGGAGTAGTGAGCAGTTCTTC
CASSRTAGTSGSSEQFF
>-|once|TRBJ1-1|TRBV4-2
TGTGCCAGCAGCCAAGCGACGCTGAACACTGAAGCTTTCTTT
CASSQATLNTEAFF
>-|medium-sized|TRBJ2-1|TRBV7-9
TGTGCCAGCATCGGGACCAATTACAATGAGCAGTTCTTC
CASIGTNYNEQFF
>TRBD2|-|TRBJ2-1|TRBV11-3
TGTGCCAGCAGCTTAGGCGGACTAGCGGGAGGCAATGAGCAGTTCTTC
CASSLGGLAGGNEQFF
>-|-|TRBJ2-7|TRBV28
TGTGCCAGCAGTTTGGAGGGGGACCCCTACGAGCAGTACTTC
CASSLEGDPYEQYF
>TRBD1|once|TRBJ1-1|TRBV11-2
TGTGCCAGCAGCTCCCAGGGGGAGGCCATGAACACTGAAGCTTTCTTT
CASSSQGEAMNTEAFF
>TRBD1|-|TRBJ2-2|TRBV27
TGTGCCAGCAGCCTCCCCTACCGGGACAGGGGCCCTAACACCGGGGAGCTGTTTTTT
CASSLPYRDRGPNTGELFF
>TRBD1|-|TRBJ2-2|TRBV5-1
TGCGCCAGCAGCTTGGTGCAGGGGGCTGTCACCGGGGAGCTGTTTTTT
CASSLVQGAVTGELFF